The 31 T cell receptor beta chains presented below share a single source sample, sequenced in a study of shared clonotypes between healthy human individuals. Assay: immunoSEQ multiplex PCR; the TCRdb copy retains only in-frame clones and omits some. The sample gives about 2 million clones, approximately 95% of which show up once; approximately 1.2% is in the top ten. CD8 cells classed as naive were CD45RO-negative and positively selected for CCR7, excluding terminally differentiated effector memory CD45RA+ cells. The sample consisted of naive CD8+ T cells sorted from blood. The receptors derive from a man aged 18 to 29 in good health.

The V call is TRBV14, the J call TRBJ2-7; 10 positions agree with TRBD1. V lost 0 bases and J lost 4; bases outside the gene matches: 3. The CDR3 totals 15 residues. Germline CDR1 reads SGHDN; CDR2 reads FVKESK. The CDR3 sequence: CASSQDTGQGYEQYF. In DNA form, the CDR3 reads TGTGCCAGCAGCCAAGATACGGGACAGGGGTACGAGCAGTACTTC.

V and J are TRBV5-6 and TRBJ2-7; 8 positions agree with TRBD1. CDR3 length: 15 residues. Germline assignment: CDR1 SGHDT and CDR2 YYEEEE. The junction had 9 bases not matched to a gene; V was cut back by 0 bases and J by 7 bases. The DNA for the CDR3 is TGTGCCAGCAGCTTGGACGGACAGGGAATACGGGAGCAGTACTTC. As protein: CASSLDGQGIREQYF.

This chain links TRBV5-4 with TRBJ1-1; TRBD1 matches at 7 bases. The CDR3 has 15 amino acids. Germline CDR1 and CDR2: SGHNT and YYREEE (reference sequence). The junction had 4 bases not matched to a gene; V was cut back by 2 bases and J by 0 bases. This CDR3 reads CASSFPQGMNTEAFF. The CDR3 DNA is TGTGCCAGCAGCTTCCCACAGGGGATGAACACTGAAGCTTTCTTT.

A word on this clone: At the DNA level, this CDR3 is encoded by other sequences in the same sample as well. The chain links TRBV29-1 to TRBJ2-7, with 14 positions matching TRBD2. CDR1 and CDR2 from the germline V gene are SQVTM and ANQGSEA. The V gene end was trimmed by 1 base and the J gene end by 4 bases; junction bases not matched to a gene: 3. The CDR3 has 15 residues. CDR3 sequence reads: CSVEGLAGGPYEQYF. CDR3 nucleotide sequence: TGCAGCGTTGAAGGACTAGCGGGAGGGCCTTACGAGCAGTACTTC.

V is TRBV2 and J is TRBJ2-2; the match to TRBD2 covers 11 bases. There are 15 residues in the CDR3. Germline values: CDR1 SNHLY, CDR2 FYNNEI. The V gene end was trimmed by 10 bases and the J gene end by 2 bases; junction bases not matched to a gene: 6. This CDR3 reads CAKAGLAENTGELFF. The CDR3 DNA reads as TGTGCCAAGGCGGGACTAGCGGAAAACACCGGGGAGCTGTTTTTT.

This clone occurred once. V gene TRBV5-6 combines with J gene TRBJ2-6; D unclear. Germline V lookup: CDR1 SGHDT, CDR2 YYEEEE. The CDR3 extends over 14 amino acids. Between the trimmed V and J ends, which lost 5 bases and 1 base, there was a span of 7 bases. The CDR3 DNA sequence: TGTGCCAGCAGTATGGGATCTGGGGCCAACGTCCTGACTTTC. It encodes CASSMGSGANVLTF.

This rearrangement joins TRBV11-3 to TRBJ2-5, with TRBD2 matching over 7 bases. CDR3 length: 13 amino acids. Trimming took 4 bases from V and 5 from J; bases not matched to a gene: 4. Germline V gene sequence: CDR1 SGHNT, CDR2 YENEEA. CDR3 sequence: CASSSREAETQYF. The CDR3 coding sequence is TGTGCCAGCAGCTCCCGGGAGGCTGAGACCCAGTACTTC.

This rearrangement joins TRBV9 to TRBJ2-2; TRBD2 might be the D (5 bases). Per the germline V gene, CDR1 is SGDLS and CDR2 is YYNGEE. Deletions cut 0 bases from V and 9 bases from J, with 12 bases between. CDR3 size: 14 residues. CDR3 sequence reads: CASSVVDGGWELFF. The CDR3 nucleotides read TGTGCCAGCAGCGTAGTAGATGGAGGCTGGGAGCTGTTTTTT.

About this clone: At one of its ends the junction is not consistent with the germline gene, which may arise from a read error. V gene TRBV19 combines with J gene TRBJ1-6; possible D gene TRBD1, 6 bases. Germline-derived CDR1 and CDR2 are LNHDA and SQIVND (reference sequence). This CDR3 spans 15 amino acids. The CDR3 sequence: CASSVEQGFGSPLHF. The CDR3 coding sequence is TGTGCCAGTAGTGTAGAACAGGGTTTCGGATCACCCCTCCACTTT.

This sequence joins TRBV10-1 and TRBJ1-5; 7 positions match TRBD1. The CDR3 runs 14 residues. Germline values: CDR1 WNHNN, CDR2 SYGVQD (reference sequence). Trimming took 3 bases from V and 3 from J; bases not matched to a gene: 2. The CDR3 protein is CASSEQGSNQPQHF. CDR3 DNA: TGCGCCAGCAGTGAACAGGGGTCCAATCAGCCCCAGCATTTT.

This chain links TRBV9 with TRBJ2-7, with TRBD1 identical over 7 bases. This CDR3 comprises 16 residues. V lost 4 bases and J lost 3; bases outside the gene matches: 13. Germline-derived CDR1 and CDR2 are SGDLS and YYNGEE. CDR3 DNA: TGTGCCAGCAGCACCAAGACAGGGTATGAGAGCTACGAGCAGTACTTC. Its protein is CASSTKTGYESYEQYF.

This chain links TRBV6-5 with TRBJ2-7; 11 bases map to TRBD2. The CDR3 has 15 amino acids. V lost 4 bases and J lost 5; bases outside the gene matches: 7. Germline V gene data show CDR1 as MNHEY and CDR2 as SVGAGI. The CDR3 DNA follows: TGTGCCAGCAGTTCTGGTAGTAGCGGGAGGGACGAGCAGTACTTC. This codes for CASSSGSSGRDEQYF.

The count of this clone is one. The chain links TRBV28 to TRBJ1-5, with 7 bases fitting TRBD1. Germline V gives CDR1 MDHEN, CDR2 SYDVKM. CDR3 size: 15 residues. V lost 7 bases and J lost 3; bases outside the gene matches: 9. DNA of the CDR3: TGTGCCAGCACCCTACTCAGGGGGGACAATCAGCCCCAGCATTTT. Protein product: CASTLLRGDNQPQHF.

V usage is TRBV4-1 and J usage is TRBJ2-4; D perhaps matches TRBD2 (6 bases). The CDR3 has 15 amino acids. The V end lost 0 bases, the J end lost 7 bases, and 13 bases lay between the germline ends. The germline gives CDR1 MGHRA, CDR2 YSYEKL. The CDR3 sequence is CASSQELGAGNIQYF. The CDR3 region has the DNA TGCGCCAGCAGCCAAGAGTTAGGGGCGGGGAACATTCAGTACTTC.

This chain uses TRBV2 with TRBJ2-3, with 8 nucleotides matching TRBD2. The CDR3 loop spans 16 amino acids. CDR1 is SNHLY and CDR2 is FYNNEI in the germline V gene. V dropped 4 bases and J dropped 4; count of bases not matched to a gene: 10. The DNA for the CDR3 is TGTGCCAGCAGTGCAGACAACGGGGGGGCGGCAGATACGCAGTATTTT. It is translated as CASSADNGGAADTQYF.

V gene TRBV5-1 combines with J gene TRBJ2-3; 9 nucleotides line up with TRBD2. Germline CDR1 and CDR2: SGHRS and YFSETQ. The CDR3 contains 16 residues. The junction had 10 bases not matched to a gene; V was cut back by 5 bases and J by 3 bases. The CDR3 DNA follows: TGCGCCAGCAGGTCTGAACTAGCGGGCACTACAGATACGCAGTATTTT. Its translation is CASRSELAGTTDTQYF.

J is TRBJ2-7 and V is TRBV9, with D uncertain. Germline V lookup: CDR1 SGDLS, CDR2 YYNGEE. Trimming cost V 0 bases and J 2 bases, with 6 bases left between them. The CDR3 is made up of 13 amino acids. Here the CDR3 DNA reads TGTGCCAGCAGCGTAGTACGAACCTACGAGCAGTACTTC. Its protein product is CASSVVRTYEQYF. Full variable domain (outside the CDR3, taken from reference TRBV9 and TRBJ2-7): DSGVTQTPKHLITATGQRVTLRCSPRSGDLSVYWYQQSLDQGLQFLIQYYNGEERAKGNILERFSAQQFPDLHSELNLSSLELGDSALYFCASSVVRTYEQYFGPGTRLTVT.

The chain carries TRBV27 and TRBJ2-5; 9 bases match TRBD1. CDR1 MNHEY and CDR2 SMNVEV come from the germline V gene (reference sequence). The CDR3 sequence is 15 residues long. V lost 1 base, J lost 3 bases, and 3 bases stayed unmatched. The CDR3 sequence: CASSLYRGREETQYF. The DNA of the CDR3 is TGTGCCAGCAGTTTATACAGGGGGCGCGAAGAGACCCAGTACTTC.

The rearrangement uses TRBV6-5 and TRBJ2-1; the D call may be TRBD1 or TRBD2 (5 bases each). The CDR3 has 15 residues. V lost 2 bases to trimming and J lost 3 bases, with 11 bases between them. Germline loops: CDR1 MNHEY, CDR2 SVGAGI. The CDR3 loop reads CASSYLVGGYNEQFF. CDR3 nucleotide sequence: TGTGCCAGCAGTTACCTGGTTGGGGGCTACAATGAGCAGTTCTTC.

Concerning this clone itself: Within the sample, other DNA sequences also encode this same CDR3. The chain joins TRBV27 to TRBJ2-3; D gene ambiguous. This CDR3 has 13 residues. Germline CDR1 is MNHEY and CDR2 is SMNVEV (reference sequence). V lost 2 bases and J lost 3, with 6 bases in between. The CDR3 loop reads CASSLIGTDTQYF. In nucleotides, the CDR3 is TGTGCCAGCAGTTTAATAGGGACAGATACGCAGTATTTT.

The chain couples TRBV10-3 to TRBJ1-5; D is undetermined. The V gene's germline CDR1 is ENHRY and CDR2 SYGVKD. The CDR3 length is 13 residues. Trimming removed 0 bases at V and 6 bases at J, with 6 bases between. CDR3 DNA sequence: TGTGCCATCAGTGAGTCTCCCACTCAGCCCCAGCATTTT. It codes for CAISESPTQPQHF.

CDR3 amino acids: CASSPGLAVNTGELFF. The CDR3 bases are TGTGCCAGCAGTCCGGGACTAGCGGTAAACACCGGGGAGCTGTTTTTT. This rearrangement joins TRBV2 to TRBJ2-2, with 11 nucleotides matching TRBD2. The length of the CDR3 is 16 residues. Unmatched junction bases numbered 4, after V lost 5 bases and J lost 2 bases. Looked up from germline, CDR1 is SNHLY and CDR2 is FYNNEI.

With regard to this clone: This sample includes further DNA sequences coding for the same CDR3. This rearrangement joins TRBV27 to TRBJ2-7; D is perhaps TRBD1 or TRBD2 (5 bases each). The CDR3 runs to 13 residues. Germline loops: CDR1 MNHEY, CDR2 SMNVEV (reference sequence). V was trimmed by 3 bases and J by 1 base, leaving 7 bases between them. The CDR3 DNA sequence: TGTGCCAGCAGTTTGGGACGGTCCTACGAGCAGTACTTC. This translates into CASSLGRSYEQYF.

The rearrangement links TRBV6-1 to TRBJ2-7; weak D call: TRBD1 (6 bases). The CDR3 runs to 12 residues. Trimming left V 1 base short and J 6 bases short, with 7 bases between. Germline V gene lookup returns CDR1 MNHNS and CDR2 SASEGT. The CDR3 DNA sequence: TGTGCCAGCAGTGAAGAAGGGGGCGAGCAGTACTTC. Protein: CASSEEGGEQYF.

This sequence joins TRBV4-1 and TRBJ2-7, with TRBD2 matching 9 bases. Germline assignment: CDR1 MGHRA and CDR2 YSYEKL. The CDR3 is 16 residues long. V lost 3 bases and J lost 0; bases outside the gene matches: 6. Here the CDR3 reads CASSQESGRTSYEQYF. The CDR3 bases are TGCGCCAGCAGCCAGGAAAGCGGGAGGACCTCCTACGAGCAGTACTTC.

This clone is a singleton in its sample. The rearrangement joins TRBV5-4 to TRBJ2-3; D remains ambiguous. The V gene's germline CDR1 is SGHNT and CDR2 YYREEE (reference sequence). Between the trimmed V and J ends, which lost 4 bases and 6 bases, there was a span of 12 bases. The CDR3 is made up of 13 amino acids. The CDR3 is CASSEKMTDTQYF. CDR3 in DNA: TGTGCCAGCAGCGAGAAAATGACGGATACGCAGTATTTT.

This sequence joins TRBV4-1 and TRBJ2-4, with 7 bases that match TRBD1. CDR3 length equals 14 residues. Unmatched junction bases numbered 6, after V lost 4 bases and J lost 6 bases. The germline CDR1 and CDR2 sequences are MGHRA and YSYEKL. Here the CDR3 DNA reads TGCGCCAGCAGCCTAGGGGGCGCGGGAAACATTCAGTACTTC. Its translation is CASSLGGAGNIQYF.

CDR3 bases: TGTGCCAGCAGCTTAGTCGGCAGGGGGCTTGGGTACGAGCAGTACTTC. It is translated as CASSLVGRGLGYEQYF. This chain links TRBV7-2 with TRBJ2-7, with 8 nucleotides matching TRBD1. Germline-derived CDR1 and CDR2 are SGHTA and FQGNSA. The CDR3 is 16 amino acids. V was pared by 1 base and J by 4 bases, with 9 bases of the junction left unmatched.

Here the CDR3 reads CAWTGDVSYEQYF. In DNA form, the CDR3 reads TGTGCCTGGACCGGGGACGTCTCCTACGAGCAGTACTTC. The rearrangement links TRBV30 to TRBJ2-7; D possibly matches TRBD1 or TRBD2 (5 bases each). Per germline, CDR1 GTSNPN and CDR2 SVGIG (reference sequence). The CDR3 runs to 13 residues. V lost 4 bases and J lost 0, with 10 bases in between.

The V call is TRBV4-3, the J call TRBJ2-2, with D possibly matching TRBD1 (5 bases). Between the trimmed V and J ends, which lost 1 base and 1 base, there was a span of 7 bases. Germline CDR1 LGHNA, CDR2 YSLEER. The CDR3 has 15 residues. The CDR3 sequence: CASSQGQQNTGELFF. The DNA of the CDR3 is TGCGCCAGCAGCCAAGGACAGCAGAACACCGGGGAGCTGTTTTTT.

CDR3: CASSNYYEQYF. In DNA, the CDR3 is TGTGCCAGCAGTAACTACTACGAGCAGTACTTC. This chain connects TRBV6-5 to TRBJ2-7; the D is unclear. CDR3 length: 11 amino acids. V lost 5 bases to trimming and J lost 3 bases, with 5 bases between them. The germline V gene encodes CDR1 MNHEY and CDR2 SVGAGI.